A single sample is the source of the 24 T cell receptor beta chains below, sequenced in a study of Graves' ophthalmopathy and Graves' hyperthyroidism. Amplified TCR beta CDR3 regions were obtained using RNA transcripts as template. After a first-round RT-PCR with HTBI primers, a second-round multiplex PCR was run. TCRdb called the multiplex PCR reads again in MiXCR, with one record for every CDR3 protein. The sample carries over a million distinct CDR3 sequences, less than 45% recorded once. Sequencing input: peripheral blood or thyroid tissue (not recorded which). The receptor source for this set is an adult man with Graves' hyperthyroidism.

This chain connects TRBV5-4 to TRBJ2-7, with 11 bases lining up with TRBD2. The trim removed 0 bases at V and 4 bases at J, leaving 9 bases unmatched. The length of the CDR3 is 17 residues. Germline CDR1 reads SGHNT; CDR2 reads YYREEE (reference sequence). The CDR3 DNA sequence: TGTGCCAGCAGCTTGGCCGGCCTAGCGGGGGGTCGGTACGAGCAGTACTTC. Its protein product is CASSLAGLAGGRYEQYF.

About this clonotype: Given a much more abundant clone one base away, this may be a read error. The J gene is TRBJ1-1, the V gene TRBV11-2; a weak D match, TRBD1 (6 bases). Germline V gene sequence: CDR1 SGHAT, CDR2 FQNNGV. The CDR3 has 16 residues. DNA for the CDR3: TGTGCCAGCAGCTTCTCCCCCGGACAGTCTAACACTGGAGCTTTCTTT. Protein: CASSFSPGQSNTGAFF.

V and J are TRBV6-5 and TRBJ1-2; tentatively, D is TRBD1 (5 bases). Trimming shortened V by 2 bases and J by 7 bases, and 11 bases separated the two germline ends. Per germline, CDR1 MNHEY and CDR2 SVGAGI. CDR3 length equals 13 residues. The CDR3 here is CASSYGRVAGYTF. CDR3 nucleotides: TGTGCCAGCAGTTACGGCAGGGTCGCTGGCTACACCTTC.

This clonotype appeared many times. The J gene is TRBJ2-6, the V gene TRBV7-6; D is unresolved. The germline V gene encodes CDR1 SGHVS and CDR2 FNYEAQ. There are 14 residues in the CDR3. V was clipped by 2 bases and J by 2 bases, with 4 bases between them. The CDR3 region has the DNA TGTGCCAGCAGCTTATCTGCTGGGGCCAACGTCCTGACTTTC. This gives the protein CASSLSAGANVLTF.

V is TRBV7-4 and J is TRBJ2-7; TRBD1 is a possible D gene (5 bases). This CDR3 is 14 amino acids long. V was shortened by 5 bases and J by 5 bases, with 16 bases between the two germline ends. Germline V gives CDR1 SGHVT, CDR2 SQSDAQ. The CDR3 DNA reads TGTGCCAGCAGCCCCCGGCAGGGCCGCCACGAGCAGTACTTC. It specifies CASSPRQGRHEQYF.

This chain joins TRBV28 and TRBJ1-1; D perhaps matches TRBD1 (5 bases). Between the trimmed V and J ends, which lost 7 bases and 3 bases, there was a span of 18 bases. Germline V gene lookup returns CDR1 MDHEN and CDR2 SYDVKM. The CDR3 length is 15 residues. The CDR3 DNA reads as TGTGCCAGCACCGCCCGGGGGGACGTACACACTGAAGCTTTCTTT. Protein: CASTARGDVHTEAFF.

A note on this clonotype: A read error may be the cause here, since a much bigger clone is one base away. V usage is TRBV7-2 and J usage is TRBJ1-2; 10 nucleotides agree with TRBD1. Losses at the gene ends were 2 bases for V and 0 bases for J; bases not matched to a gene: 9. The CDR3 extends over 18 amino acids. The germline CDR1 and CDR2 sequences are SGHTA and FQGNSA. This chain's CDR3 is CASSLILDRGLANYGYTF. CDR3 in DNA: TGTGCCAGCAGCTTAATCCTGGACAGGGGGTTGGCTAACTATGGCTACACCTTC.

The chain joins TRBV19 to TRBJ2-7; either TRBD1 or TRBD2 may supply D (6 bases each). V dropped 7 bases and J dropped 7 bases, with 17 bases sitting between them. Germline lookup yields CDR1 LNHDA and CDR2 SQIVND (reference sequence). CDR3 length equals 13 residues. The CDR3 nucleotides read TGTGCCAGTACCCCGGGGGCCTTGGGTGAGCAGTACTTC. Its protein is CASTPGALGEQYF.

The chain links TRBV2 to TRBJ1-2, with D perhaps TRBD1 (5 bases). The CDR3 sequence is 13 residues long. V gave up 1 base and J gave up 6 bases, with 9 bases separating them. Germline assignment: CDR1 SNHLY and CDR2 FYNNEI. CDR3 residues: CASSEEAGHGYTF. The CDR3 DNA is TGTGCCAGCAGTGAAGAGGCAGGGCATGGCTACACCTTC.

This clonotype was recorded many times. V gene TRBV7-2 combines with J gene TRBJ1-1; D remains unclear. CDR1 is SGHTA and CDR2 is FQGNSA in the germline V gene. The CDR3 runs 14 residues. The ends were cut back, 3 bases at V and 3 bases at J, with 11 bases in the middle. The CDR3 sequence: CASSFLTEHTEAFF. The CDR3 DNA reads TGTGCCAGCAGCTTTTTGACTGAACACACTGAAGCTTTCTTT.

This chain joins TRBV6-2 or TRBV6-3 and TRBJ2-7, with 7 bases matching TRBD2. The CDR3 covers 15 residues. V dropped 2 bases and J dropped 7; count of bases not matched to a gene: 11. Germline CDR1 is MNHEY and CDR2 is SVGEGT. The CDR3 reads CASSYGGGWSLEQYF. The CDR3 nucleotides read TGTGCCAGCAGTTACGGCGGGGGATGGAGTTTAGAGCAGTACTTC.

A remark on this clonotype: This CDR3 fails to terminate in the conserved phenylalanine or tryptophan, so it likely reflects a read error. V is TRBV5-6 and J is TRBJ1-1, with TRBD1 matching over 8 bases. The J segment lost 6 bases and the V segment lost 4 bases, leaving 5 bases of the junction unmatched. The V gene's germline CDR1 is SGHDT and CDR2 YYEEEE. This CDR3 spans 13 amino acids. CDR3 nucleotide sequence: TGTGCCAGCAGCCCGACAGGGGTTCCTGAAGCTTTCCTT. This codes for CASSPTGVPEAFL.

This clonotype was observed a handful of times. V and J are TRBV12-3 or TRBV12-4 and TRBJ1-5; D might be TRBD1 (5 bases). V lost 6 bases and J 1 base, leaving 16 bases between the germline ends. This CDR3 spans 16 amino acids. CDR3 sequence reads: CASSLGGLKSNQPQHF. The CDR3 nucleotides are TGTGCCAGCAGCCTTGGGGGACTTAAGAGCAATCAGCCCCAGCATTTT.

The chain joins TRBV12-3 or TRBV12-4 to TRBJ2-5; a possible D gene is TRBD2 (6 bases). Trimming left V 5 bases short and J 12 bases short, with 10 bases between. CDR3 length: 10 residues. The CDR3 is CASSPREKYF. The DNA for the CDR3 is TGTGCCAGCAGTCCGCGGGAAAAGTACTTC.

This clonotype was seen a handful of times. This chain joins TRBV11-2 and TRBJ2-7; 14 bases map to TRBD2. In germline, CDR1 is SGHAT, CDR2 FQNNGV. CDR3 length: 17 amino acids. V trimming: 6 bases; J trimming: 2 bases; junction bases outside the gene matches: 9. CDR3 region: CASSEGLAGGRAYEQYF. The CDR3 region has the DNA TGTGCCAGCAGTGAAGGACTAGCGGGAGGAAGGGCCTACGAGCAGTACTTC.

This chain connects TRBV12-3 or TRBV12-4 to TRBJ2-2, with D unresolved. The length of the CDR3 is 14 residues. V gave up 5 bases and J gave up 2 bases, with 9 bases separating them. Here the CDR3 reads CASSTSSNTGELFF. The CDR3 nucleotides are TGTGCCAGCAGTACTTCTTCCAACACCGGGGAGCTGTTTTTT.

This clonotype has ten or more counts. This rearrangement joins TRBV10-3 to TRBJ1-5; 8 nucleotides align to TRBD1. This CDR3 is 12 amino acids long. Trimming removed 9 bases from V and 5 bases from J; junction bases left unmatched: 3. Germline-derived CDR1 and CDR2 are ENHRY and SYGVKD. The chain's CDR3 is CAIGQGDQPQHF. In DNA, the CDR3 is TGTGCCATAGGACAGGGAGATCAGCCCCAGCATTTT.

The rearrangement joins TRBV7-8 to TRBJ2-7, with 8 positions matching TRBD2. Per the germline V gene, CDR1 is SGHVS and CDR2 is FQNEAQ. J was trimmed by 4 bases and V by 1 base; bases with no gene match: 9. This CDR3 spans 16 amino acids. The CDR3 spells CASSLVSGGPRYEQYF. The DNA for the CDR3 is TGTGCCAGCAGCTTAGTATCGGGAGGGCCGCGATACGAGCAGTACTTC.

This chain joins TRBV2 and TRBJ2-2; 8 nucleotides align to TRBD2. The germline gives CDR1 SNHLY, CDR2 FYNNEI. The CDR3 sequence is 16 residues long. J gave up 8 bases and V 4 bases, and 12 bases lay outside the gene matches. The CDR3 is CASSGLSSGFSGELFF. CDR3 sequence (DNA): TGTGCCAGCAGTGGGTTGTCTAGCGGGTTTTCTGGGGAGCTGTTTTTT.

V usage is TRBV10-3 and J usage is TRBJ1-1; D perhaps matches TRBD1 (5 bases). CDR3 length equals 14 residues. From germline, CDR1 is ENHRY and CDR2 SYGVKD. V was pared by 7 bases and J by 4 bases, with 16 bases between. The CDR3 coding sequence is TGTGCCATCACCGCAAACCGGGACGGCACTGAAGCTTTCTTT. Residues: CAITANRDGTEAFF.

This clonotype was counted many times. This chain uses TRBV7-2 with TRBJ1-5, with D uncertain. Per the germline V gene, CDR1 is SGHTA and CDR2 is FQGNSA. V dropped 5 bases and J dropped 2 bases, with 13 bases sitting between them. CDR3 length: 15 amino acids. CDR3 nucleotide sequence: TGTGCCAGCAGCCAAACTGGATGGGGCAATCAGCCCCAGCATTTT. As protein: CASSQTGWGNQPQHF.

This clonotype has a count of ten or more. J is TRBJ2-7 and V is TRBV20-1, with D unclear. The CDR3 loop spans 13 amino acids. Germline CDR1 and CDR2: DFQATT and SNEGSKA (reference sequence). The CDR3 bases are TGCAGCCCCATGGCCCCCAGTGTTTACGAGCAGTACTTC. Translation: CSPMAPSVYEQYF.

This clonotype was observed once. V and J are TRBV7-4 and TRBJ2-3; 10 positions agree with TRBD2. Germline V gives CDR1 SGHVT, CDR2 SQSDAQ. With V trimmed by 9 bases and J by 6 bases, 3 bases remained unmatched. CDR3 length: 12 residues. CDR3 sequence (DNA): TGTGCCAGTAGCGGGGGGCCGGATACGCAGTATTTT. Amino acid sequence: CASSGGPDTQYF.

V usage is TRBV24-1 and J usage is TRBJ1-5; TRBD1 matches at 8 bases. Germline CDR1 KGHDR, CDR2 SFDVKD. With V trimmed by 3 bases and J by 3 bases, 6 bases remained unmatched. There are 16 residues in the CDR3. The CDR3 nucleotides are TGTGCCACCAGTGATGCCGGGACAGGAATCAATCAGCCCCAGCATTTT. Protein sequence: CATSDAGTGINQPQHF.